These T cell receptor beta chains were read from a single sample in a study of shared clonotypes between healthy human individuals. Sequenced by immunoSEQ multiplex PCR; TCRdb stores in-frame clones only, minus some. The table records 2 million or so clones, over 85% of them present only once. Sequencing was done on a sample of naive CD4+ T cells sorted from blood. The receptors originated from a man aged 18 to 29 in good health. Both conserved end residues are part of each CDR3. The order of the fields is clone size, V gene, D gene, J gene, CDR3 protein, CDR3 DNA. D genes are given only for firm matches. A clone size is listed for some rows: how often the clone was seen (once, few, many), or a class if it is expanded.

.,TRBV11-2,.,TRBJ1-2,CASSLDHGYTF,TGTGCCAGCAGCTTAGACCATGGCTACACCTTC
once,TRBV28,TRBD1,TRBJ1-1,CASTLGQGGTEAFF,TGTGCCAGCACCCTAGGACAGGGGGGGACTGAAGCTTTCTTT
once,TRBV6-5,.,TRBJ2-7,CASSRGGSYEQYF,TGTGCCAGCTCCCGGGGCGGCTCCTACGAGCAGTACTTC
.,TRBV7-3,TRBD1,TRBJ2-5,CASSWGTGIGETQYF,TGTGCCAGCAGCTGGGGGACAGGGATTGGGGAGACCCAGTACTTC
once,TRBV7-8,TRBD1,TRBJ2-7,CASSLDRDRGQYF,TGTGCCAGCAGCTTAGACCGGGACAGGGGACAGTACTTC
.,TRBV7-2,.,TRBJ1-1,CASSLSQGGTEAFF,TGTGCCAGCAGCTTGTCACAGGGTGGCACTGAAGCTTTCTTT
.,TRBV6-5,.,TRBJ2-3,CASSSSPGTQYF,TGTGCCAGCAGTTCCAGTCCTGGTACGCAGTATTTT
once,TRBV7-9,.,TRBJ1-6,CASVLAGDNSPLHF,TGTGCCAGCGTCCTGGCCGGGGATAATTCACCCCTCCACTTT
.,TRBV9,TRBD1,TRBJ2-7,CASSARPRDRGLYEQYF,TGTGCCAGCAGCGCGCGCCCCCGGGACAGGGGGTTGTACGAGCAGTACTTC
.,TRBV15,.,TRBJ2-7,CATSRGTGASYEQYF,TGTGCCACCAGCAGGGGGACGGGGGCATCCTACGAGCAGTACTTC
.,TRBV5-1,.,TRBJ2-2,CASSAGQYNTGELFF,TGCGCCAGCAGCGCCGGACAGTATAACACCGGGGAGCTGTTTTTT
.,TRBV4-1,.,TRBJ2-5,CASSQTPISETQYF,TGCGCCAGCAGCCAAACACCCATCTCAGAGACCCAGTACTTC
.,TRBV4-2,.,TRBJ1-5,CASSQVGQGGQPQHF,TGTGCCAGCAGCCAAGTTGGCCAGGGAGGTCAGCCCCAGCATTTT
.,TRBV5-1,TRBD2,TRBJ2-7,CASSIGGSSYEQYF,TGCGCCAGCAGCATCGGGGGGAGCTCCTACGAGCAGTACTTC
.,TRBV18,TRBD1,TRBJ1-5,CASSPSGTGGNQPQHF,TGTGCCAGCTCACCCTCCGGGACAGGGGGAAATCAGCCCCAGCATTTT
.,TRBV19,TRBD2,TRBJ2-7,CASSLAGTNYEQYF,TGTGCCAGTAGTCTAGCGGGGACCAACTACGAGCAGTACTTC
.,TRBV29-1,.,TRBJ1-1,CSVVRPENTEAFF,TGCAGCGTTGTGAGGCCGGAGAACACTGAAGCTTTCTTT
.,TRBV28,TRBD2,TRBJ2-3,CASSLASGGLTTDTQYF,TGTGCCAGCAGTTTAGCTAGCGGGGGGCTAACCACAGATACGCAGTATTTT
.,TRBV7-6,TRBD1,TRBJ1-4,CASSLGTGHEKLFF,TGTGCCAGCAGCTTAGGGACAGGGCATGAAAAACTGTTTTTT
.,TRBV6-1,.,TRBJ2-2,CASSEPNMAGELFF,TGTGCCAGCAGTGAGCCGAATATGGCCGGGGAGCTGTTTTTT
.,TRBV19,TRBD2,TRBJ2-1,CASSIRGSLNEQFF,TGTGCCAGTAGTATTCGCGGGAGTCTGAATGAGCAGTTCTTC
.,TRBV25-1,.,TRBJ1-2,CASSDGGGQTYGYTF,TGTGCCAGCAGTGACGGAGGAGGACAAACCTATGGCTACACCTTC
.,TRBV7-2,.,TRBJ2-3,CASSLAIIAADTQYF,TGTGCCAGCAGCTTAGCAATCATAGCCGCAGATACGCAGTATTTT
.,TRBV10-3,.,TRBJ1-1,CAISPDTLNTEAFF,TGTGCCATCAGTCCGGACACCTTGAACACTGAAGCTTTCTTT
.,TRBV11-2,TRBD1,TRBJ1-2,CASSLNRGTGGYTF,TGTGCCAGCAGCTTAAACAGGGGAACGGGAGGCTACACCTTC
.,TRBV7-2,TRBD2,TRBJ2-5,CASSLELAGRSAQYF,TGTGCCAGCAGCTTAGAACTAGCGGGGCGGTCGGCCCAGTACTTC
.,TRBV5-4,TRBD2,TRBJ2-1,CASTGGGTNYNEQFF,TGTGCCAGCACCGGCGGGGGGACTAACTACAATGAGCAGTTCTTC
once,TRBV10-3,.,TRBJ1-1,CAIRQGGGTEAFF,TGTGCCATCAGGCAAGGTGGGGGCACTGAAGCTTTCTTT
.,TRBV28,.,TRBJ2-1,CASSISGSSSYNEQFF,TGTGCCAGCAGCATCAGCGGGTCAAGCTCCTACAATGAGCAGTTCTTC
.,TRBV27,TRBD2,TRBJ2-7,CASSLSGTSGRKSSYEQYF,TGTGCCAGCAGTTTATCTGGGACTAGCGGGAGAAAGTCCTCCTACGAGCAGTACTTC
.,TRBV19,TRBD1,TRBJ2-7,CKWGQGFYEQYF,TGTAAATGGGGACAGGGATTTTACGAGCAGTACTTC
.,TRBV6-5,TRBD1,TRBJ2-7,CASSYSDRGRAYEQYF,TGTGCCAGCAGTTACAGCGACAGGGGGCGAGCCTACGAGCAGTACTTC
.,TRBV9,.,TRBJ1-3,CASSVEWGGAGNTIYF,TGTGCCAGCAGCGTAGAGTGGGGGGGCGCTGGAAACACCATATATTTT
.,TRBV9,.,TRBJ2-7,CASSVEGANSYEQYF,TGTGCCAGCAGCGTAGAAGGGGCTAACTCCTACGAGCAGTACTTC
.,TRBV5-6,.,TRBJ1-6,CASSFSSQQGVNSPLHF,TGTGCCAGCAGCTTCTCAAGCCAACAGGGAGTAAATTCACCCCTCCACTTT
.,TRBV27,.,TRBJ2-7,CASSLPGAPSYEQYF,TGTGCCAGCAGTTTGCCAGGGGCCCCCTCCTACGAGCAGTACTTC
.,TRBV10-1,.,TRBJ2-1,CASGLRGDSEQFF,TGCGCCAGCGGACTGAGGGGGGATTCTGAGCAGTTCTTC
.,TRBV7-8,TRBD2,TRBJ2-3,CASSLVVASGGKSTDTQYF,TGTGCCAGCAGCTTAGTCGTCGCTAGCGGGGGCAAAAGCACAGATACGCAGTATTTT
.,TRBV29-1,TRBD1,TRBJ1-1,CSVSQRQGQTEAFF,TGCAGCGTCAGCCAAAGACAGGGGCAAACTGAAGCTTTCTTT
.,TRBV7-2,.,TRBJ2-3,CASSKEVGTDTQYF,TGTGCCAGCAGCAAAGAAGTGGGCACAGATACGCAGTATTTT
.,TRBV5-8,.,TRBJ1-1,CASSLEQLIAFF,TGTGCCAGCAGCTTGGAACAGCTGATAGCTTTCTTT
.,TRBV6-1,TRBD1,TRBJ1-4,CASQGGSTNEKLFF,TGTGCCAGCCAGGGGGGTTCAACTAATGAAAAACTGTTTTTT
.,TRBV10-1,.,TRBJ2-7,CASSDRGYEQYF,TGCGCCAGCAGTGACCGGGGATACGAGCAGTACTTC